Sequencing of this T cell receptor beta chain was carried out in a study of T cells after yellow fever vaccination. Study-level information: Fractions of limited cellularity were prepared by means of SMART-Seq v4 Ultra Low Input. The study's findings and limits: Booster samples showed a return of most primary-vaccination clones (almost 97% CD4, approximately 90% CD8).

As to this clonotype: Antigen unknown.

V was clipped by 2 bases and J by 7 bases, with 6 bases between them. The CDR3 sequence is 12 residues long. A single record per CDR3 protein comes from TCRdb applying MiXCR to the 5' RACE reads. The data contain some 110,000 distinct CDR3 sequences, roughly 7.9% of them singletons. The rearrangement uses TRBV12-3 or TRBV12-4 and TRBJ1-5; no firm D call. The specimen was CD4+ T cells sorted from PBMCs, collected around 45 days after the first yellow fever vaccination. The clonotype was recovered from a man younger than 35 who received the YFV17D yellow fever vaccine. The CDR3 loop reads CASSLNEQPQHF. As DNA, the CDR3 is TGTGCCAGCAGTTTAAACGAGCAGCCCCAGCATTTT.